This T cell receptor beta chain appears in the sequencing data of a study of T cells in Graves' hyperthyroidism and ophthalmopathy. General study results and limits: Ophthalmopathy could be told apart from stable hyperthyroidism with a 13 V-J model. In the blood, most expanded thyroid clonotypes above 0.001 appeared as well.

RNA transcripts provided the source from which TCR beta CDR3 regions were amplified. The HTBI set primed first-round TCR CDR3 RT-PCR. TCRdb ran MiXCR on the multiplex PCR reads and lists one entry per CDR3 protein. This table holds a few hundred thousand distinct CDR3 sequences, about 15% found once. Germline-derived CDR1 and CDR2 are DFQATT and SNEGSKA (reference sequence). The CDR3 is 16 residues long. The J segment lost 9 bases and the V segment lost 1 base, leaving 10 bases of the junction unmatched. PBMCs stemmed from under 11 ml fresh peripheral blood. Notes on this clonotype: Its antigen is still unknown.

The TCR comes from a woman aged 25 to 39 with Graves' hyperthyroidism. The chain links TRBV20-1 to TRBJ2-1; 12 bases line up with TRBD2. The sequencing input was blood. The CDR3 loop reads CSARGILAGGFFEQFF. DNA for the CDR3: TGCAGTGCTAGAGGTATACTAGCGGGAGGTTTTTTTGAGCAGTTCTTC.